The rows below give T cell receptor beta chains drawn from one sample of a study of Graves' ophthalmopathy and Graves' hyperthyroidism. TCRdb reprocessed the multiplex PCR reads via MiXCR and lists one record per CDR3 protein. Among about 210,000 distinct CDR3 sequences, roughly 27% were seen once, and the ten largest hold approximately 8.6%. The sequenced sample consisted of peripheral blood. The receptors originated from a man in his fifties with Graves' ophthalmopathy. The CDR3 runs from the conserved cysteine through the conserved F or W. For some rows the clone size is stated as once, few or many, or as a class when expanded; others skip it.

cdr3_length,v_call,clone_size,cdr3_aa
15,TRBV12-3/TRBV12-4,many,CASRRTRAGTGELFF
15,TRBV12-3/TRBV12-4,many,CASSRGLAYNSPLHF
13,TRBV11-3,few,CASSFPGWYEQYF
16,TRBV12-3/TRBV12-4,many,CASSLGQALAKNIQYF
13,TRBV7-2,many,CASSLETKNIQYF
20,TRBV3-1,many,CASSQGGWGLAGGGHYEQYF
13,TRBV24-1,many,CATSDPGGEGYTF
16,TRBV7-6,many,CASSLVPGLGTGELFF
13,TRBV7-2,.,CASRSTGVYGYTF
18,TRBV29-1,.,CSVEDRYPQGQRGETQYF
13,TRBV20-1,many,CSASADSHSPLHF
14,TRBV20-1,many,CSARGAGLPHEQYF
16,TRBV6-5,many,CASSPGRGSTNYGYTF
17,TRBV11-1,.,CASSPRIDIAGKETQYF
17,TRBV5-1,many,CASSLASTARMNTEAFF
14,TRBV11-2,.,CASSLVNSDTEAFF
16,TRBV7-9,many,CASSWTGRQDQETQYF
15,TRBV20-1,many,CSALKGQGAGGELFF
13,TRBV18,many,CASSSALSYEQYF
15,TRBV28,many,CASSLDKRLSYEQYF
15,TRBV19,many,CASSTELAGAYEQYF
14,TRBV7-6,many,CASSIPTENTEAFF
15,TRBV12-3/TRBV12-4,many,CASSDTPGMNTEAFF
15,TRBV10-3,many,CAISELGQGSYEQYF
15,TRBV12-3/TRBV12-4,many,CASSRTGGSGTEAFF
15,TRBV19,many,CASSIQGTLSGELFF
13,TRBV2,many,CASSGTRVETQYF
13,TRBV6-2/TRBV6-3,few,CASITGSSYEQYF
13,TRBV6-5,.,CASSYSSDETQYF
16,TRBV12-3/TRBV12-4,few,CASSGGTRGINQPQHF
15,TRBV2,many,CASSEWAGPKNIQYF
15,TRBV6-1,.,CASSAPDRGENIQYF
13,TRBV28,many,CASSFGSDFERYF
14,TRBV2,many,CASNSLGSNQPQHF
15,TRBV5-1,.,CASSLNTGVTYEQYF
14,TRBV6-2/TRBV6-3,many,CASRGTGEYTEAFF
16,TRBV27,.,CASSLIAAGPNYGYTF
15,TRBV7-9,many,CASSSTQGKGYEQYF
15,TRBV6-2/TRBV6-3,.,CASSTYGIGSYEQYF
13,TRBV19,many,CASADRSGNTIYF
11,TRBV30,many,CAWSVRVHSDF
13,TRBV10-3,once,CAISESRTGELFF
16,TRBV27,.,CASSLSGQTNTGELFF
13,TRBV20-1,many,CSARSTGAQTQYF
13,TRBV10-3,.,CAISGQERETQYF
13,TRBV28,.,CASSLLLGNTIYF
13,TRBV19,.,CASKETANTEAFF
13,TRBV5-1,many,CASSLMGSLEAFF
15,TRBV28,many,CASSSPRVAVYEQYF
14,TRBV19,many,CASSNGPESYEQYF
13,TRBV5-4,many,CASSHGGGFEQYF
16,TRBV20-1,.,CSARDRLGQGDYGYTF
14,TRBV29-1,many,CSGITGNGNQPQHF
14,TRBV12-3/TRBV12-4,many,CASSRDRAIQPQHF